The source of this TCR beta chain is a study of neoadjuvant anti-PD-1 for oral cavity cancer. The CDR3 is 12 residues long. Deletions cut 4 bases from V and 1 base from J, with 6 bases between. CDR1 is SGHNT, CDR2 YYREEE, per germline (reference sequence). Whole-study results and caveats: Higher pretreatment blood Treg/Th17 ratios correlated with higher pretreatment blood and lower post-treatment tumor TCRbeta clonality.

Repertoires were generated with immunoSEQ multiplex PCR, while TCRdb's copy carries only in-frame clones and drops some. This repertoire shows about 61,000 clones, approximately 80% found once; its top ten account for just over 2.5%. With regard to this clone: Its antigen is as yet unknown.

The chain employs TRBV5-4 and TRBJ2-7, with D maybe TRBD2 (6 bases). The TCR was taken from a person between 40 and 85 years old with oral cavity squamous cell carcinoma. Here the sequenced sample was PBMCs, taken before nivolumab (anti-PD-1) treatment. The CDR3 DNA follows: TGTGCCAGCAGCCTAGCGTCCTACGAGCAGTACTTC. This codes for CASSLASYEQYF.